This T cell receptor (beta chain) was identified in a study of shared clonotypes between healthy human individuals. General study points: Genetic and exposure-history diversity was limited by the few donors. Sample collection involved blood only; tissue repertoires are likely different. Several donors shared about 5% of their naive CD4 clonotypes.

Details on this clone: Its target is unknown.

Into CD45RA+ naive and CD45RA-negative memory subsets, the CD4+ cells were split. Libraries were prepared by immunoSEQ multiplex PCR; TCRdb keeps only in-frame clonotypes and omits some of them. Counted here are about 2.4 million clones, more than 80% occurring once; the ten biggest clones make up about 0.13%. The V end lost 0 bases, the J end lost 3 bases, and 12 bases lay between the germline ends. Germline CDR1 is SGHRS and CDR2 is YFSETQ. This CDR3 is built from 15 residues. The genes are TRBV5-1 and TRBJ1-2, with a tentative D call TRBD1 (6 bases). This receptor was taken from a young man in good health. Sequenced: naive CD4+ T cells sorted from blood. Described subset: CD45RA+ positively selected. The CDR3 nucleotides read TGCGCCAGCAGCTTGGCCTGGGGGGCTGACTATGGCTACACCTTC. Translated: CASSLAWGADYGYTF.